Each of the 3 T cell receptor beta chains below was sequenced from the same sample in a study of cytomegalovirus exposure and HLA in healthy donors. The PCR used 60 Vbeta and 13 Jbeta primers. The data were produced by immunoSEQ multiplex PCR, yet TCRdb's version contains in-frame clones alone and is incomplete. The sample shows roughly 110,000 clones, around 75% of them seen only once. Sequenced material: PBMCs. The receptors come from a male donor in good health and CMV-seropositive.

This chain links TRBV6-6 with TRBJ1-1; D is unresolved. CDR1 and CDR2 from the germline V gene are MNHNY and SVGAGI (reference sequence). The V gene lost 7 bases and the J gene lost 7 bases, with 7 bases spanning the gap. The CDR3 runs 10 residues. The CDR3 here is CASIRGEAFF. CDR3 nucleotide sequence: TGTGCCAGCATCCGGGGTGAAGCTTTCTTT.

J is TRBJ2-3 and V is TRBV9, with D possibly TRBD1 on 7 matching bases. The CDR3 contains 15 residues. Trimming cost V 3 bases and J 5 bases, with 16 bases left between them. The germline gives CDR1 SGDLS, CDR2 YYNGEE. The CDR3 region is CASSADRRVGDTQYF. In DNA, the CDR3 is TGTGCCAGCAGCGCGGACAGGAGGGTTGGAGATACGCAGTATTTT.

This clone showed up just a few times. This chain connects TRBV30 to TRBJ2-7, with TRBD2 matching 12 bases. The CDR3 covers 16 residues. Trimming took 2 bases from V and 3 from J; bases not matched to a gene: 8. From germline, CDR1 is GTSNPN and CDR2 SVGIG (reference sequence). CDR3 in DNA: TGTGCCTGGAGTAACTTAGGACTAGCGGGACACTACGAGCAGTACTTC. Its protein is CAWSNLGLAGHYEQYF.